This T cell receptor beta chain is from a study of CD8+ T cells in alopecia areata. Study context: Treatment of the treated patients consisted of oral tofacitinib, 5 to 10 mg twice daily.

Trimming stripped 0 bases from V and 2 bases from J, with 12 bases between. CDR1 and CDR2 (germline): KGHSH, LQKENI. The CDR3 runs 16 residues. Extracted RNA was reverse transcribed, and the resulting cDNA served as sequencing template. Profiled with immunoSEQ multiplex PCR; TCRdb holds only in-frame clones, not every one. The sample has 180,000 or so clones; 40% to 55% are singletons. Treatment described: oral pan-JAK inhibitor, 5-10 mg twice daily. As regards this clone: Antigen specificity is unknown.

Findings of the study overall: Lesional scalp displayed greater clonality than normal scalp, most notably in alopecia totalis/universalis. Baseline CD8+ expansion's link to response remains uncertain, as there was one nonresponder.

This chain connects TRBV18 to TRBJ2-3; weak D call: TRBD2 (5 bases). The starting material was CD8+ T cells sorted from blood, obtained around week 54, from a patient treated with tofacitinib. The sequence derives from a human donor with alopecia areata. The CDR3 DNA sequence: TGTGCCAGCTCACCACCGCGGACGGGAAACACAGATACGCAGTATTTT. This codes for CASSPPRTGNTDTQYF.